Listed below are T cell receptor beta chains from one sample, sequenced in a study of post-analysis software for immune sequencing data. Using its own MiXCR run on the PCR reads, TCRdb lists one record per CDR3 protein. The data contain some 690,000 distinct CDR3 sequences, approximately 30% of them singletons. Sequenced: blood. The receptor source for this set is a girl aged 5-17 years with multiple sclerosis. Both conserved end residues are part of each CDR3. A D gene is named only where the DNA matches it firmly. Clone size is shown for a subset of rows, as once, few, many or a class of expanded clone.

-	TRBJ2-1	13	TRBV12-3/TRBV12-4	-	TGTGCCAGCAGTTTATTAGGAGGGATTGAGCAGTTCTTC	CASSLLGGIEQFF
-	TRBJ1-6	15	TRBV28	-	TGTGCCAGCACCTTATCGGGCAGACTCCATTCACCCCTCCACTTT	CASTLSGRLHSPLHF
-	TRBJ2-7	14	TRBV5-1	-	TGCGCCAGCAGCCAGCCGGGACTCACCGGCGAGCAGTACTTC	CASSQPGLTGEQYF
-	TRBJ1-4	15	TRBV29-1	few	TGCAGCGCCTGGGGAGTCGACATGGGAAATGAAAAACTGTTTTTT	CSAWGVDMGNEKLFF
-	TRBJ2-2	13	TRBV6-6	-	TGTGCCAGCAGTACAAGAGGATCCGGGGAGCTGTTTTTT	CASSTRGSGELFF
-	TRBJ1-5	17	TRBV20-1	-	TGCAGTGCTACGTTTGGCAGGGCCCGGCGCGGCAATCAGCCCCAGCATTTT	CSATFGRARRGNQPQHF
-	TRBJ2-7	13	TRBV18	-	TGTGCCAGCTCACGTTCCTCGGCTGACGAGCAGTACTTC	CASSRSSADEQYF
-	TRBJ1-2	12	TRBV3-1	-	TGTGCCAGCAGCCAGGAACGCTATGGCTACACCTTC	CASSQERYGYTF
TRBD1	TRBJ1-2	15	TRBV7-9	-	TGTGCCAGCAGCTCATATGACAGGGCGGACTATGGCTACACCTTC	CASSSYDRADYGYTF
TRBD1	TRBJ2-3	14	TRBV6-6	once	TGTGCCAGCAGGCTGGGACAGGGGCCAGATACGCAGTATTTT	CASRLGQGPDTQYF
TRBD1	TRBJ1-1	13	TRBV29-1	-	TGCAGCGGGGGTCCAGGGGGAGGTACTGAAGCTTTCTTT	CSGGPGGGTEAFF
TRBD2	TRBJ2-1	15	TRBV7-9	few	TGTGCCAGCAGAGGACTAGCGGGAGGGCGGAGTGAGCAGTTCTTC	CASRGLAGGRSEQFF
-	TRBJ2-5	13	TRBV28	few	TGTGCCAGTTTAGGGGTAGGAACCCGGACCCAGTACTTC	CASLGVGTRTQYF
-	TRBJ1-2	16	TRBV9	-	TGTGCCAGCAACGTAGATTTGAGGAGGGCTGACTATGGCTACACCTTC	CASNVDLRRADYGYTF
-	TRBJ2-5	14	TRBV28	-	TGTGCCAGCAGTCCTACAAACCCCCCAGAGACCCAGTACTTC	CASSPTNPPETQYF
-	TRBJ1-1	15	TRBV7-2	-	TGTGCCAGCAGCTTAGAGCACAGGATGAACACTGAAGCTTTCTTT	CASSLEHRMNTEAFF
TRBD1	TRBJ2-1	14	TRBV29-1	once	TGCAGCGTTGACCTCCCCACAGGGGGCGATGAGCAGTTCTTC	CSVDLPTGGDEQFF
TRBD2	TRBJ2-1	16	TRBV5-1	few	TGCGCCAGCAGCTACGGGACTAGCGGAGCCCCGGGGGAGCAGTTCTTC	CASSYGTSGAPGEQFF
-	TRBJ2-1	14	TRBV20-1	-	TGCAATGCTAGAGCGCGCAGATTTTACAATGAGCAGTTCTTC	CNARARRFYNEQFF
-	TRBJ2-3	14	TRBV20-1	-	TGCAGTGCTCCAGACACAGCTAGCACAGATACGCAGTATTTT	CSAPDTASTDTQYF
TRBD2	TRBJ2-5	17	TRBV6-1	few	TGTGCCAGCGCCCCACGGGTAGCGGGGGGGTTTCAAGAGACCCAGTACTTC	CASAPRVAGGFQETQYF
-	TRBJ1-1	11	TRBV7-9	few	TGTGCCAGCACCGGGGGTTTTGAAGCTTTCTTT	CASTGGFEAFF
TRBD2	TRBJ2-5	16	TRBV29-1	-	TGCAGCGTTGAAACGGATGGGCTAGCGGGAGCAGAGACCCAGTACTTC	CSVETDGLAGAETQYF
-	TRBJ2-7	11	TRBV21-1	-	TGTGTAGGAGGACAGAGTCAGAGGGGGTACTTC	CVGGQSQRGYF
TRBD2	TRBJ2-1	16	TRBV5-1	-	TGCGCCAGCAGCTGGGCGGGGACTAGCGGATACAATGAGCAGTTCTTC	CASSWAGTSGYNEQFF
-	TRBJ2-6	17	TRBV28	few	TGTGCCAGCAGTTTATGGCGGAGGACCTCTGGGGCCAACGTCCTGACTTTC	CASSLWRRTSGANVLTF
-	TRBJ2-3	15	TRBV11-2	-	TGTGCCAGCAGCTTAGACGGGACCGCGGGGGATACGCAGTATTTT	CASSLDGTAGDTQYF
TRBD2	TRBJ2-6	14	TRBV4-3	few	TGCGCCAGCAGCCAAGAGGCGGGAGTGAACGTCCTGACTTTC	CASSQEAGVNVLTF
-	TRBJ2-5	14	TRBV5-5	few	TGTGCCAGCAGCATTCGGGACCTATCTGGGACCCAGTACTTC	CASSIRDLSGTQYF
-	TRBJ1-5	15	TRBV4-2	few	TGTGCCAGCAGCCGGGGGGTGGGGGGCCGTCAGCCCCAGCATTTT	CASSRGVGGRQPQHF
-	TRBJ2-6	16	TRBV15	-	TGTGCCACCAGCAGAGTAAGGGGTGCTGGGGCCAACGTCCTGACTTTC	CATSRVRGAGANVLTF
-	TRBJ1-1	11	TRBV5-1	few	TGCGCCAGCAGCTCAGAAAGTGGGGCTTTCTTT	CASSSESGAFF